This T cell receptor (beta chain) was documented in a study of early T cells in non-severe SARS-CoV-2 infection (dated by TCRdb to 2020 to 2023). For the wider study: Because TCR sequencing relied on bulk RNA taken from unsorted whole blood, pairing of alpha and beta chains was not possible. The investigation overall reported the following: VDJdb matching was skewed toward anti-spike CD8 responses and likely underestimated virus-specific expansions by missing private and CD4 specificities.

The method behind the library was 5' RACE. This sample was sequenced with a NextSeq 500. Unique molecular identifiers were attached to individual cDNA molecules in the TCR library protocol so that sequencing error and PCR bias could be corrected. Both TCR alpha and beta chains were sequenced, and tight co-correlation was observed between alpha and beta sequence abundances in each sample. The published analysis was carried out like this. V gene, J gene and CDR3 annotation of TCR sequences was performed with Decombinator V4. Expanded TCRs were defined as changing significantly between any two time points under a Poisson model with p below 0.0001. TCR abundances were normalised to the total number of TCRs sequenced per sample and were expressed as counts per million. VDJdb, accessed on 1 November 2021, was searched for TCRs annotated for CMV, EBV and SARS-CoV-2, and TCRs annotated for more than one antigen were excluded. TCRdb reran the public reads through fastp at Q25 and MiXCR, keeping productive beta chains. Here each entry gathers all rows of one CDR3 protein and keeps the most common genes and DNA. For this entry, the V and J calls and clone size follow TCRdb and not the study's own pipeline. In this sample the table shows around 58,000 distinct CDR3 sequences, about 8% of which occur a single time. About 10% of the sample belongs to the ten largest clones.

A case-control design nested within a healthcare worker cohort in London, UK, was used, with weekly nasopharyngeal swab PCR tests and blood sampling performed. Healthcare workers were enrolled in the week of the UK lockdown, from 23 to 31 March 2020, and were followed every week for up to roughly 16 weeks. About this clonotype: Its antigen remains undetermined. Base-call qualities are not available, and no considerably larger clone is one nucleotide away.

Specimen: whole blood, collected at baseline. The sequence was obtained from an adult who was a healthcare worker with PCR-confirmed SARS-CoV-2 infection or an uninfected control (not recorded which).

CDR3 protein: CASSQGIEVSHTF. The DNA sequence is as follows: TGTGCCAGCAGCCAAGGAATAGAGGTCAGCCACACCTTC. The rearranged chain carries TRBV3-1 and TRBJ1-2; there is no confident call for the D gene. V drops 1 base and J drops 12 bases, leaving 15 bases in between. Per the germline V gene (reference sequence), LGHDT is the CDR1 and YNNKEL is the CDR2. Including the terminal cysteine and phenylalanine, the CDR3 comprises 13 residues. Only the CDR3 portion is preserved as DNA: 39 bases, with reading frame beginning at the first base. With all but the CDR3 taken from the reference TRBV3-1 and TRBJ1-2 genes, the full variable domain is: DTAVSQTPKYLVTQMGNDKSIKCEQNLGHDTMYWYKQDSKKFLKIMFSYNNKELIINETVPNRFSPKSPDKAHLNLHINSLELGDSAVYFCASSQGIEVSHTFGSGTRLTVV.